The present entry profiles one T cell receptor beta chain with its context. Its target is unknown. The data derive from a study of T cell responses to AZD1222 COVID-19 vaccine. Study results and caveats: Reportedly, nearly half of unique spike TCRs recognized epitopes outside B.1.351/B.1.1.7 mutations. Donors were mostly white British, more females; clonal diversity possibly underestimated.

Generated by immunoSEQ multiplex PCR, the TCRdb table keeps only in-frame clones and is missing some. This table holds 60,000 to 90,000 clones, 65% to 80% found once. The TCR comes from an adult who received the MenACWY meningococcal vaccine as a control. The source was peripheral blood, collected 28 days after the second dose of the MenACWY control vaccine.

CDR3: CASSLEPVRTNEKLFF. DNA of the CDR3: TGTGCCAGCAGCTTAGAACCGGTACGAACTAATGAAAAACTGTTTTTT. This chain joins TRBV7-2 and TRBJ1-4; no clear D. This CDR3 is built from 16 residues. CDR1 and CDR2 from the germline V gene are SGHTA and FQGNSA. V dropped 1 base and J dropped 1 base, with 10 bases sitting between them.